The 24 T cell receptor beta chains given below trace back to one sample, sequenced in a study of T cells in Graves' hyperthyroidism and ophthalmopathy. RNA transcripts gave rise to amplified TCR beta CDR3 regions. The HTBI set primed first-round TCR CDR3 RT-PCR. TCRdb independently ran MiXCR on the multiplex PCR reads; one entry per CDR3 protein. The sample comprises 650,000 to 850,000 distinct CDR3 sequences, under 20% of which are singletons, and 16% rests with the top ten. Material for sequencing was blood. Every receptor here comes from a woman in her forties or fifties with Graves' hyperthyroidism that later progressed to Graves' ophthalmopathy.

Many counts were recorded for this clonotype. This chain connects TRBV20-1 to TRBJ2-7; no clear D gene. V lost 1 base and J 3 bases, leaving 4 bases between the germline ends. Germline CDR1 DFQATT, CDR2 SNEGSKA (reference sequence). The CDR3 loop spans 11 amino acids. The chain's CDR3 is CSARGVYEQYF. The CDR3 DNA sequence: TGCAGTGCTAGAGGGGTCTACGAGCAGTACTTC.

The sample holds a few counts of this clonotype. V gene TRBV5-8 combines with J gene TRBJ2-2, with D perhaps TRBD1 or TRBD2 (5 bases each). The CDR3 length is 16 residues. Germline CDR1 SGHTS, CDR2 YDEGEE. V lost 0 bases and J 0 bases, leaving 9 bases between the germline ends. The CDR3 region has the DNA TGTGCCAGCAGCTTGGCCTGGGGGACGAACACCGGGGAGCTGTTTTTT. Protein sequence: CASSLAWGTNTGELFF. Full variable domain (rest looked up from reference TRBV5-8 and TRBJ2-2): EAGVTQSPTHLIKTRGQQATLRCSPISGHTSVYWYQQALGLGLQFLLWYDEGEERNRGNFPPRFSGRQFPNYSSELNVNALELEDSALYLCASSLAWGTNTGELFFGEGSRLTVL.

This clonotype was seen many times. The CDR3 nucleotides read TGTGCCAGCAGCTCCCAGAGTGGAACTGAAGCTTTCTTT. Translation: CASSSQSGTEAFF. This chain joins TRBV7-9 and TRBJ1-1; D is ambiguous. The CDR3 sequence is 13 residues long. Germline CDR1 and CDR2: SEHNR and FQNEAQ (reference sequence). V lost 4 bases, J lost 5 bases, and 11 bases lay in between.

This clonotype occurred many times. CDR3 coding DNA: TGTGCCAGCAGCCGTGGGGTGACGGAACCCTACGAGCAGTACTTC. Amino acid sequence: CASSRGVTEPYEQYF. The chain carries TRBV11-2 and TRBJ2-7; D unresolved. This CDR3 comprises 15 residues. The germline V gene has CDR1 SGHAT and CDR2 FQNNGV. V lost 5 bases to trimming and J lost 2 bases, with 16 bases between them.

The chain couples TRBV6-1 to TRBJ1-5, with D possibly being TRBD1 (5 bases). The V end was cut by 2 bases, the J end by 2 bases, with 19 bases between. CDR1 and CDR2 from the germline V gene are MNHNS and SASEGT. This CDR3 comprises 18 residues. In DNA form, the CDR3 reads TGTGCCAGCAGTGAAAAGGATCGGCAGGGCCGCGGCAATCAGCCCCAGCATTTT. Amino acids: CASSEKDRQGRGNQPQHF.

The CDR3 DNA sequence: TGTGCCAGCAGTCGAATATCAGATGAAGGGAGGGGGTACGAGCAGTACTTC. This translates into CASSRISDEGRGYEQYF. The chain is built from TRBV27 and TRBJ2-7, with D perhaps matching TRBD2 (7 bases). Germline V gene lookup returns CDR1 MNHEY and CDR2 SMNVEV (reference sequence). V lost 5 bases and J 4 bases, leaving 24 bases between the germline ends. The CDR3 loop spans 17 amino acids.

V usage is TRBV11-3 and J usage is TRBJ2-5; D may be TRBD2 (7 bases). Trimming cost V 4 bases and J 5 bases, with 17 bases left between them. This CDR3 is built from 15 residues. CDR1 is SGHNT and CDR2 is YENEEA in the germline V gene. CDR3 DNA sequence: TGTGCCAGCAGCTCGCGGACAGAGGGGGGGGAGACCCAGTACTTC. Residues: CASSSRTEGGETQYF.

CDR3 protein: CASSPDGAKGETQYF. The CDR3 nucleotides are TGCGCCAGCAGCCCCGACGGGGCTAAAGGGGAGACCCAGTACTTC. The genes are TRBV5-1 and TRBJ2-5; D tentatively reads TRBD1 or TRBD2 (5 bases each). The CDR3 runs 15 residues. Trimming left V 4 bases short and J 5 bases short, with 18 bases between. Germline V gene lookup returns CDR1 SGHRS and CDR2 YFSETQ.

This clonotype was picked up many times. This sequence joins TRBV18 and TRBJ2-7; 8 bases are shared with TRBD2. This CDR3 region has 15 residues. The V gene's germline CDR1 is KGHSH and CDR2 LQKENI. The junction had 4 bases not matched to a gene; V was cut back by 3 bases and J by 0 bases. Here the CDR3 DNA reads TGTGCCAGCTCACCGAACGGGGGGGGCTCCTACGAGCAGTACTTC. As protein: CASSPNGGGSYEQYF. The entire variable domain, with the rest obtained from reference TRBV18 and TRBJ2-7, is as follows: NAGVMQNPRHLVRRRGQEARLRCSPMKGHSHVYWYRQLPEEGLKFMVYLQKENIIDESGMPKERFSAEFPKEGPSILRIQQVVRGDSAAYFCASSPNGGGSYEQYFGPGTRLTVT.

The chain links TRBV20-1 to TRBJ2-1; D tentatively reads TRBD1 or TRBD2 (5 bases each). The germline V and J ends were trimmed by 4 bases and 9 bases, with 13 bases remaining between them. The CDR3 contains 12 residues. Germline CDR1 DFQATT, CDR2 SNEGSKA (reference sequence). DNA of the CDR3: TGCAGTGCTATACTAGGGGTGGGTGAGCAGTTCTTC. Translated: CSAILGVGEQFF.

The chain employs TRBV9 and TRBJ1-4, with 9 bases aligning to TRBD1. CDR3 length equals 18 residues. J was trimmed by 8 bases and V by 3 bases; bases with no gene match: 17. Per the germline V gene, CDR1 is SGDLS and CDR2 is YYNGEE. The CDR3 protein is CASSAHPGTGISMEKLFF. The CDR3 DNA reads as TGTGCCAGCAGCGCACACCCCGGGACAGGGATTAGTATGGAAAAACTGTTTTTT.

The chain carries TRBV14 and TRBJ2-3; 7 bases map to TRBD2. V shed 0 bases and J 6 bases; nucleotides not matched to a gene: 6. The CDR3 is 15 amino acids. Germline V gives CDR1 SGHDN, CDR2 FVKESK. The CDR3 protein is CASSQERLAADTQYF. In DNA form, the CDR3 reads TGTGCCAGCAGCCAAGAGAGGCTAGCGGCCGATACGCAGTATTTT.

This clonotype came up a few times. This sequence joins TRBV6-6 and TRBJ2-5, with 9 nucleotides matching TRBD2. The length of the CDR3 is 15 residues. Germline CDR1 and CDR2: MNHNY and SVGAGI (reference sequence). The V and J ends lost 2 bases and 5 bases, in that order; junction bases with no gene match: 6. CDR3: CASSYGLAGLETQYF. The CDR3 DNA follows: TGTGCCAGCAGTTACGGTCTAGCGGGGTTGGAGACCCAGTACTTC.

This clonotype has a count of ten or more. The chain is built from TRBV12-5 and TRBJ1-1; no definite D call. The length of the CDR3 is 11 residues. Germline CDR1 LGHNT, CDR2 FRNRAP. V was clipped by 11 bases and J by 3 bases, with 10 bases between them. Here the CDR3 DNA reads TGTGCTTCTGGTTGGGACACTGAAGCTTTCTTT. Its translation is CASGWDTEAFF. Full variable domain (remainder filled in from reference TRBV12-5 and TRBJ1-1): DARVTQTPRHKVTEMGQEVTMRCQPILGHNTVFWYRQTMMQGLELLAYFRNRAPLDDSGMPKDRFSAEMPDATLATLKIQPSEPRDSAVYFCASGWDTEAFFGQGTRLTVV.

This clonotype was seen a few times. The CDR3: CAISPGSRGDEQYF. In DNA form, the CDR3 reads TGTGCCATCAGTCCGGGCTCCCGCGGGGACGAGCAGTACTTC. The V call is TRBV10-3, the J call TRBJ2-7, with D tentatively TRBD2 (6 bases). V was clipped by 5 bases and J by 5 bases, with 16 bases between them. CDR3 length equals 14 residues. CDR1 is ENHRY, CDR2 SYGVKD, per germline.

There are a few counts of this clonotype. The chain employs TRBV12-3 or TRBV12-4 and TRBJ1-2, with a possible D match to TRBD1 (5 bases). V lost 2 bases and J lost 7, with 8 bases in between. This CDR3 has 12 amino acids. In nucleotides, the CDR3 is TGTGCCAGCAGTTTATCAGGGTTTGGCTACACCTTC. Amino acid sequence: CASSLSGFGYTF.

The chain employs TRBV20-1 and TRBJ2-1, with D maybe TRBD1 (6 bases). The length of the CDR3 is 11 residues. Germline loops: CDR1 DFQATT, CDR2 SNEGSKA (reference sequence). V lost 6 bases to trimming and J lost 12 bases, with 15 bases between them. For the CDR3, the DNA is TGCAGTGCGGCCCGAGGGGGAGCGCAGTTCTTC. Protein: CSAARGGAQFF.

This clonotype appeared a few times. The chain couples TRBV6-1 to TRBJ2-7; D unresolved. CDR3 length equals 11 residues. In germline, CDR1 is MNHNS, CDR2 SASEGT. The ends were cut back, 7 bases at V and 7 bases at J, with 11 bases in the middle. The CDR3 is CASTPGLEQYF. CDR3 nucleotide sequence: TGTGCCAGCACCCCCGGTTTGGAGCAGTACTTC.

This clonotype came up once. This chain uses TRBV7-6 with TRBJ1-1; 10 bases fit TRBD1. The J segment lost 6 bases and the V segment lost 5 bases, leaving 3 bases of the junction unmatched. The germline V gene has CDR1 SGHVS and CDR2 FNYEAQ. This CDR3 has 13 residues. The CDR3 bases are TGTGCCAGCAGCCTAGGGACAGGGGCTGAAGCTTTCTTT. It codes for CASSLGTGAEAFF.

V gene TRBV10-3 combines with J gene TRBJ1-2, with TRBD1 matching over 8 bases. The CDR3 is 12 amino acids. Per the germline V gene, CDR1 is ENHRY and CDR2 is SYGVKD. The junction had 5 bases not matched to a gene; V was cut back by 10 bases and J by 4 bases. CDR3 region: CATAGGGYGYTF. The CDR3 DNA reads as TGTGCCACCGCAGGGGGCGGCTATGGCTACACCTTC.

This chain connects TRBV10-3 to TRBJ2-7; D might be TRBD2 (5 bases). The CDR3 totals 15 residues. Germline-derived CDR1 and CDR2 are ENHRY and SYGVKD. V gave up 6 bases and J gave up 3 bases, with 18 bases separating them. CDR3 sequence (DNA): TGTGCCATCAGGGAGGAAGCGGAGGCCGGCTACGAGCAGTACTTC. It specifies CAIREEAEAGYEQYF.

V usage is TRBV13 and J usage is TRBJ1-5, with D perhaps TRBD1 (6 bases). This CDR3 is built from 15 residues. Trimming took off 5 bases at V and 0 bases at J, with 11 bases between the two ends. The germline V gene has CDR1 PRHDT and CDR2 FYEKMQ (reference sequence). The CDR3 coding sequence is TGTGCCAGCAGCCAGTACAGGGTTAGCAATCAGCCCCAGCATTTT. Its translation is CASSQYRVSNQPQHF.

The chain employs TRBV6-1 and TRBJ1-1, with 9 bases matching TRBD1. J gave up 7 bases and V 3 bases, and 12 bases lay outside the gene matches. This CDR3 is built from 16 residues. Germline values: CDR1 MNHNS, CDR2 SASEGT. The CDR3 nucleotides are TGTGCCAGCAGTGACCCGAGAACAGGGGGCGAAGGTGAAGCTTTCTTT. It specifies CASSDPRTGGEGEAFF.

This clonotype came up a few times. The rearrangement joins TRBV7-9 to TRBJ2-7; 7 nucleotides match TRBD1. V shed 1 base, J shed 5 bases, and the junction held 5 bases outside the gene matches. The CDR3 totals 14 residues. Germline CDR1 and CDR2: SEHNR and FQNEAQ (reference sequence). CDR3 residues: CASSLETGFDEQYF. The CDR3 DNA follows: TGTGCCAGCAGCTTAGAGACAGGGTTCGACGAGCAGTACTTC.